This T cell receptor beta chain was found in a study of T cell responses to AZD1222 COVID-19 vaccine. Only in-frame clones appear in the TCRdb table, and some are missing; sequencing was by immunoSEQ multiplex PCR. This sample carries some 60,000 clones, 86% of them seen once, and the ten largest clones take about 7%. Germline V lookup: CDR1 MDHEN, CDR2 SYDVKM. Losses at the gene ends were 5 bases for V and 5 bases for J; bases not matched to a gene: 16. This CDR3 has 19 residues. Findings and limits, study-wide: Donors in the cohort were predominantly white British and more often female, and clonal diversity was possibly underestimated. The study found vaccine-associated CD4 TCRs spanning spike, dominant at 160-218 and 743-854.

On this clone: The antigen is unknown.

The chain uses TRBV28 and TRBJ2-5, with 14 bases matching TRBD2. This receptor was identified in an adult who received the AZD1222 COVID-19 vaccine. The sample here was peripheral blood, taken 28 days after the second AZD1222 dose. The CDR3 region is CASSLGLAGGRPGVETQYF. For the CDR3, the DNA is TGTGCCAGCAGTCTCGGACTAGCGGGAGGCCGGCCAGGCGTGGAGACCCAGTACTTC. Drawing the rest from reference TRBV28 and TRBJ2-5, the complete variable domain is DVKVTQSSRYLVKRTGEKVFLECVQDMDHENMFWYRQDPGLGLRLIYFSYDVKMKEKGDIPEGYSVSREKKERFSLILESASTNQTSMYLCASSLGLAGGRPGVETQYFGPGTRLLVL.